This T cell receptor (beta chain) appears in the sequencing data of a study of Graves' ophthalmopathy and Graves' hyperthyroidism. In the case of this clonotype: The antigen is undetermined.

The authors amplified TCR beta CDR3 regions, and they did so from RNA transcripts for repertoire sequencing. HTBI primers were used in a first-round RT-PCR, which preceded a second-round multiplex PCR. TCRdb reanalysed the multiplex PCR reads using MiXCR and keeps one entry per CDR3 protein. Of around 1.1 million distinct CDR3 sequences listed, less than 45% are singletons. General study results and limits: Blood also harbored most expanded thyroid clonotypes above 0.001 frequency.

The specimen sequenced was peripheral blood or thyroid tissue (not recorded which). This clonotype originated in an adult man with Graves' hyperthyroidism.

The CDR3 sequence: CSAEQGATQYF. CDR3 DNA sequence: TGCAGTGCCGAACAGGGGGCGACCCAGTACTTC. V and J are TRBV20-1 and TRBJ2-5; 9 bases are a match to TRBD1. The CDR3 has 11 residues. The germline gives CDR1 DFQATT, CDR2 SNEGSKA (reference sequence). V lost 6 bases to trimming and J lost 7 bases; unmatched junction nucleotides: 3.